This section outlines one TCR beta chain sequence together with its context. What it binds is unknown. The data were produced by immunoSEQ multiplex PCR, yet TCRdb's version contains in-frame clones alone and is incomplete. The table has about 120,000 clones, 85% seen once. This sample is drawn from a study of cytomegalovirus exposure and HLA in healthy donors. Study-wide points: Testing in vitro showed three CMV-associated chains specific for CMV antigens.

The sequencing input was PBMCs. This sequence originates from a woman under 40 in good health and CMV-seronegative.

The CDR3 nucleotides read TGTGCCAGCAGCGTAGGGGGGGACACAGATACGCAGTATTTT. Translation: CASSVGGDTDTQYF. The chain uses TRBV9 and TRBJ2-3; possibly TRBD2 for D (6 bases). V lost 0 bases and J 2 bases, leaving 7 bases between the germline ends. Per germline, CDR1 SGDLS and CDR2 YYNGEE. This CDR3 is 14 amino acids long. Full variable domain (outside the CDR3, taken from reference TRBV9 and TRBJ2-3): DSGVTQTPKHLITATGQRVTLRCSPRSGDLSVYWYQQSLDQGLQFLIQYYNGEERAKGNILERFSAQQFPDLHSELNLSSLELGDSALYFCASSVGGDTDTQYFGPGTRLTVL.